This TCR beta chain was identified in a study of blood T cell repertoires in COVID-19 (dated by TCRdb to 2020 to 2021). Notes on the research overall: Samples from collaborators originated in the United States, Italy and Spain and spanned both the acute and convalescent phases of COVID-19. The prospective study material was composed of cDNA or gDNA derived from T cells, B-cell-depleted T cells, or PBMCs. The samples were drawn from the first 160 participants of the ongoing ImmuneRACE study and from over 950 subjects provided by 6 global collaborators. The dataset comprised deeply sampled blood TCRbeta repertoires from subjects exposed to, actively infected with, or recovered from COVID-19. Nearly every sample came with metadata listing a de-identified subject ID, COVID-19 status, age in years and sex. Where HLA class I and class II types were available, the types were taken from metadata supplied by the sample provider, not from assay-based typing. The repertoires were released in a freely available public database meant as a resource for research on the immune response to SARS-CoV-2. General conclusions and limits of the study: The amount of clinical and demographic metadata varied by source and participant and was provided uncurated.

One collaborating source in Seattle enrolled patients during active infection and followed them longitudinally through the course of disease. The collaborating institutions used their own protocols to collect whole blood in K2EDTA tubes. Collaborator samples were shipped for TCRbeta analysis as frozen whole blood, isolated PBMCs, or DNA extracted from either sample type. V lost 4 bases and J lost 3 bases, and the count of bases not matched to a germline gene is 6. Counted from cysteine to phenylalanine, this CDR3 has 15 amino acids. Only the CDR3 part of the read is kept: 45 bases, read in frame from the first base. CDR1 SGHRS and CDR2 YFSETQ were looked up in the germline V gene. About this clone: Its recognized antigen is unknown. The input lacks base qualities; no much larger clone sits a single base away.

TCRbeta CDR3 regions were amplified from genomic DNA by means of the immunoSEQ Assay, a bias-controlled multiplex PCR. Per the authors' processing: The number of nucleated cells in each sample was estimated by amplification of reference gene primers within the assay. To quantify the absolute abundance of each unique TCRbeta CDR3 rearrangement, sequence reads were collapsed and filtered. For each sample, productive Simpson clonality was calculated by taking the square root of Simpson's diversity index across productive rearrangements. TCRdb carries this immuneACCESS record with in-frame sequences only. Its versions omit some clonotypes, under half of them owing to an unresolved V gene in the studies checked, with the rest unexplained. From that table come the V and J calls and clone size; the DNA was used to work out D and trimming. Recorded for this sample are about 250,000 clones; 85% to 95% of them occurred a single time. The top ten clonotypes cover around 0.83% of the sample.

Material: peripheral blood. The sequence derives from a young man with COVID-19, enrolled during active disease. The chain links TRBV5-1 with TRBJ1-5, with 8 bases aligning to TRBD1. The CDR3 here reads CASSLDRGPNQPQHF. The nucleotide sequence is TGCGCCAGCAGCCTAGACAGGGGTCCCAATCAGCCCCAGCATTTT.